Each of the 22 T cell receptor beta chains below was sequenced from the same sample in a study of blood T cell repertoires in COVID-19. Assay used: immunoSEQ multiplex PCR; TCRdb lists only in-frame clones, some missing. This sample has 250,000 to 300,000 clones, with 70% to 90% found just once. What was sequenced was PBMCs or T cells enriched from blood (not recorded which). The origin of the receptors is a woman between 45 and 65 years old who had recovered from COVID-19.

The chain links TRBV7-2 to TRBJ1-2, with 9 bases fitting TRBD1. There are 13 residues in the CDR3. V dropped 3 bases and J dropped 8; count of bases not matched to a gene: 4. From germline, CDR1 is SGHTA and CDR2 FQGNSA. The CDR3 region has the DNA TGTGCCAGCAGCTTCCGCACAGGGGGCGGCTACACCTTC. It encodes CASSFRTGGGYTF.

This chain joins TRBV30 and TRBJ2-7, with D perhaps matching TRBD2 (6 bases). The germline V gene encodes CDR1 GTSNPN and CDR2 SVGIG (reference sequence). V was cut by 0 bases and J by 2 bases, with 11 bases left in between. There are 14 residues in the CDR3. The CDR3: CAWSVSTGAYEQYF. CDR3 nucleotides: TGTGCCTGGAGTGTCTCAACGGGAGCCTACGAGCAGTACTTC. The variable domain in full, completed from reference TRBV30 and TRBJ2-7, reads SQTIHQWPATLVQPVGSPLSLECTVEGTSNPNLYWYRQAAGRGLQLLFYSVGIGQISSEVPQNLSASRPQDRQFILSSKKLLLSDSGFYLCAWSVSTGAYEQYFGPGTRLTVT.

The chain couples TRBV3-1 (or the pseudogene TRBV3-2) to TRBJ1-4; a weak D match, TRBD1 (5 bases). There are 14 residues in the CDR3. Germline V gives CDR1 LGHDT, CDR2 YNNKEL (reference sequence). V lost 4 bases and J lost 8, with 14 bases in between. The CDR3 sequence: CASSPMTVREKLFF. In DNA, the CDR3 is TGTGCCAGCAGCCCTATGACAGTTCGCGAAAAACTGTTTTTT.

The chain links TRBV9 to TRBJ2-2; D possibly corresponds to TRBD2 (5 bases). Trimming cost V 6 bases and J 2 bases, with 11 bases left between them. The CDR3 covers 14 residues. Germline CDR1 and CDR2: SGDLS and YYNGEE. Here the CDR3 reads CASTSGLNTGELFF. The DNA for the CDR3 is TGTGCCAGCACGAGCGGCCTTAACACCGGGGAGCTGTTTTTT.

This chain uses TRBV28 with TRBJ2-5, with TRBD2 matching over 7 bases. The CDR3 has 15 amino acids. V shed 7 bases and J 5 bases; nucleotides not matched to a gene: 13. Germline loops: CDR1 MDHEN, CDR2 SYDVKM. CDR3 region: CASIELARGGETQYF. The CDR3 DNA follows: TGTGCCAGCATCGAACTAGCGCGCGGAGGGGAGACCCAGTACTTC.

The count of this clone is one. The rearrangement uses TRBV5-1 and TRBJ2-7, with 9 bases identical to TRBD1. CDR1 and CDR2 from the germline V gene are SGHRS and YFSETQ. V was clipped by 4 bases and J by 3 bases; unmatched bases: 8. CDR3 length equals 15 residues. The CDR3 DNA reads as TGCGCCAGCAGCCACCGGGACAGGGAGGGCTACGAGCAGTACTTC. It is translated as CASSHRDREGYEQYF.

This chain joins TRBV27 and TRBJ1-4; TRBD1 matches at 7 bases. V was clipped by 5 bases and J by 4 bases; unmatched bases: 4. CDR1 is MNHEY, CDR2 SMNVEV, per germline (reference sequence). This CDR3 region has 14 residues. The DNA for the CDR3 is TGTGCCAGCAGTCCGGGACAGTATAATGAAAAACTGTTTTTT. It codes for CASSPGQYNEKLFF.

The V gene is TRBV19, the J gene TRBJ1-6; D may be TRBD1 (6 bases). Trimming left V 4 bases short and J 7 bases short, with 17 bases between. Per germline, CDR1 LNHDA and CDR2 SQIVND (reference sequence). The CDR3 is 16 amino acids. CDR3 loop: CASSTWIGRGNSPLHF. The CDR3 bases are TGTGCCAGTAGTACATGGATCGGCAGGGGAAATTCACCCCTCCACTTT.

The V gene is TRBV9, the J gene TRBJ2-2; the D is unclear. There are 13 residues in the CDR3. Deletions cut 2 bases from V and 3 bases from J, with 5 bases between. Germline V lookup: CDR1 SGDLS, CDR2 YYNGEE. The CDR3, as DNA: TGTGCCAGCAGCGTTTCGTACACCGGGGAGCTGTTTTTT. It yields the protein CASSVSYTGELFF.

The chain employs TRBV28 and TRBJ1-2; 7 positions agree with TRBD1. This CDR3 contains 16 residues. Germline V gives CDR1 MDHEN, CDR2 SYDVKM. Trimming cost V 5 bases and J 3 bases; bases outside gene matches: 12. CDR3 bases: TGTGCCAGCAGTAAATCACCGGGACAGTTCTACTATGGCTACACCTTC. Protein product: CASSKSPGQFYYGYTF.

The chain links TRBV18 to TRBJ1-6; 9 positions match TRBD1. This CDR3 comprises 17 residues. The junction had 13 bases not matched to a gene; V was cut back by 3 bases and J by 10 bases. Germline V CDR1 and CDR2: KGHSH, LQKENI. CDR3 bases: TGTGCCAGCTCACCCAGTCCCGGGACAGGGATCGGATCACCCCTCCACTTT. Its translation: CASSPSPGTGIGSPLHF.

This chain joins TRBV5-4 and TRBJ2-4; 11 bases are shared with TRBD2. Germline V gene lookup returns CDR1 SGHNT and CDR2 YYREEE (reference sequence). The CDR3 totals 16 residues. Germline trimming cut 5 bases from V and 6 bases from J; bases unmatched to any gene: 10. For the CDR3, the DNA is TGTGCCAGCAGGGTCGGCCTAGCGGGAGGTGCAAACATTCAGTACTTC. This sequence encodes CASRVGLAGGANIQYF.

Of note for this clone: A junction boundary mismatches the germline segment, possibly from a read error. This chain joins TRBV6-2 or TRBV6-3 and TRBJ1-1; D is unresolved. The CDR3 has 12 amino acids. Germline lookup yields CDR1 MNHEY and CDR2 SVGEGT. The CDR3 reads CASSYSNSEAFF. Here the CDR3 DNA reads TGTGCCAGCAGTTACTCGAACAGTGAAGCTTTCTTT.

The chain has TRBV4-1 and TRBJ1-1, with D maybe TRBD1 (5 bases). Per germline, CDR1 MGHRA and CDR2 YSYEKL. The CDR3 runs to 15 residues. Trimming took off 0 bases at V and 2 bases at J, with 10 bases between the two ends. The CDR3 is CASSQDGGANTEAFF. The CDR3 DNA is TGCGCCAGCAGCCAAGACGGGGGTGCAAACACTGAAGCTTTCTTT.

This clone was seen a single time. The rearrangement uses TRBV18 and TRBJ1-6; D unclear. V lost 9 bases to trimming and J lost 5 bases, with 8 bases between them. The germline V gene has CDR1 KGHSH and CDR2 LQKENI. The CDR3 is 12 amino acids. The CDR3 spells CASHIDNSPLHF. The CDR3 coding sequence is TGTGCCAGTCACATCGATAATTCACCCCTCCACTTT.

V is TRBV3-1 (or the pseudogene TRBV3-2) and J is TRBJ2-1; 9 nucleotides line up with TRBD2. Losses at the gene ends were 4 bases for V and 3 bases for J; bases not matched to a gene: 4. Germline CDR1 LGHDT, CDR2 YNNKEL (reference sequence). This CDR3 contains 15 residues. The CDR3 spells CASSLLAGIYNEQFF. CDR3 coding DNA: TGTGCCAGCAGCCTGCTAGCGGGGATCTACAATGAGCAGTTCTTC.

CDR3 sequence reads: CASRAPGNTGELFF. The CDR3 DNA reads TGTGCCAGTAGAGCCCCGGGGAACACCGGGGAGCTGTTTTTT. The genes are TRBV19 and TRBJ2-2, with D hard to call. The CDR3 runs to 14 residues. Germline V gene data show CDR1 as LNHDA and CDR2 as SQIVND (reference sequence). Trimming pared 6 bases from V and 1 base from J, leaving 9 bases between.

This clone appeared a single time. The rearrangement links TRBV4-1 to TRBJ2-5; 9 bases are a match to TRBD1. The CDR3 spans 17 residues. Trimming took 4 bases from V and 5 from J; bases not matched to a gene: 14. CDR1 and CDR2 from the germline V gene are MGHRA and YSYEKL. In nucleotides, the CDR3 is TGCGCCAGCAGCCCACGTCCCGGGACAGGGATTGAGGAGACCCAGTACTTC. Residues: CASSPRPGTGIEETQYF.

This chain joins TRBV27 and TRBJ2-7, with TRBD2 matching 7 bases. Germline V gene lookup returns CDR1 MNHEY and CDR2 SMNVEV (reference sequence). Germline trimming cut 7 bases from V and 2 bases from J; bases unmatched to any gene: 5. CDR3 size: 13 residues. The CDR3 nucleotides are TGTGCCAGCAACCAGCGGGGAGCCTACGAGCAGTACTTC. Protein sequence: CASNQRGAYEQYF.

V usage is TRBV14 and J usage is TRBJ1-1, with a tentative D call TRBD1 (5 bases). Deletions cut 4 bases from V and 5 bases from J, with 11 bases between. The germline gives CDR1 SGHDN, CDR2 FVKESK. The length of the CDR3 is 13 residues. CDR3 region: CASSRQGGTEAFF. As DNA, the CDR3 is TGTGCCAGCAGCCGCCAGGGAGGTACTGAAGCTTTCTTT.

The chain uses TRBV9 and TRBJ1-1; maybe TRBD1 (5 bases). V was trimmed by 3 bases and J by 7 bases, leaving 19 bases between them. Per the germline V gene, CDR1 is SGDLS and CDR2 is YYNGEE. This CDR3 spans 15 amino acids. CDR3 loop: CASSAGRENRIEAFF. The CDR3 DNA reads TGTGCCAGCAGCGCGGGGAGGGAAAACAGGATTGAAGCTTTCTTT.

This clone has a handful of counts. The V and J genes are TRBV6-5 and TRBJ1-4, with D unclear. Germline V lookup: CDR1 MNHEY, CDR2 SVGAGI. This CDR3 is 15 amino acids long. Deletions cut 0 bases from V and 4 bases from J, with 9 bases between. CDR3 DNA: TGTGCCAGCAGTTACTCGGCGGCTTATAATGAAAAACTGTTTTTT. This gives the protein CASSYSAAYNEKLFF.